These 27 T cell receptor beta chains originate from one sample sequenced in a study of T cells in Graves' hyperthyroidism and ophthalmopathy. The TCR beta CDR3 regions underwent amplification using RNA transcripts as the source. A set of HTBI primers served as the primers for a first-round RT-PCR of the TCR CDR3. TCRdb re-analysed the multiplex PCR reads in MiXCR, keeping a single row per CDR3 protein. The sample has a few hundred thousand distinct CDR3 sequences; approximately 15% are singletons. What was sequenced was blood. These TCRs come from a woman younger than 45 with Graves' hyperthyroidism that later progressed to Graves' ophthalmopathy.

This clonotype was picked up a small number of times. V gene TRBV27 combines with J gene TRBJ1-5, with a tentative D call TRBD1 (5 bases). The CDR3 runs 14 residues. Germline CDR1 reads MNHEY; CDR2 reads SMNVEV (reference sequence). V lost 6 bases to trimming and J lost 7 bases, with 16 bases between them. The chain's CDR3 is CASRPGRSGQPQHF. The CDR3 DNA reads TGTGCCAGCAGGCCAGGGCGAAGTGGGCAGCCCCAGCATTTT.

This clonotype was seen only a few times. The J gene is TRBJ1-2, the V gene TRBV5-1, with a weak D call TRBD1 (5 bases). The CDR3 spans 14 residues. V lost 5 bases and J lost 4, with 15 bases in between. Germline V gene sequence: CDR1 SGHRS, CDR2 YFSETQ. CDR3 in DNA: TGCGCCAGCAGTTTCTCCTGGGGGAGCTATGGCTACACCTTC. Translation: CASSFSWGSYGYTF.

The rearrangement joins TRBV28 to TRBJ2-1; 11 bases are a match to TRBD2. The V and J ends lost 5 bases and 5 bases, in that order; junction bases with no gene match: 5. The germline V gene has CDR1 MDHEN and CDR2 SYDVKM. The CDR3 contains 15 residues. The CDR3 sequence is CASSVLAGVDNEQFF. In DNA, the CDR3 is TGTGCCAGCAGTGTACTAGCGGGAGTAGACAATGAGCAGTTCTTC.

This clonotype was counted a few times. The rearrangement uses TRBV30 and TRBJ1-1, with D unresolved. V was cut by 0 bases and J by 1 base, with 12 bases left in between. This CDR3 region has 15 residues. CDR1 is GTSNPN, CDR2 SVGIG, per germline (reference sequence). This CDR3 reads CAWSVNSARNTEAFF. CDR3 nucleotides: TGTGCCTGGAGTGTTAATTCAGCTAGGAACACTGAAGCTTTCTTT.

This clonotype was picked up a small number of times. The chain couples TRBV3-1 to TRBJ2-7; 8 nucleotides agree with TRBD2. J lost 0 bases, V lost 1 base, and 2 bases had no gene match. Germline values: CDR1 LGHDT, CDR2 YNNKEL (reference sequence). This CDR3 has 15 amino acids. In nucleotides, the CDR3 is TGTGCCAGCAGCCAAGCGGGAGGGCTCTCCTACGAGCAGTACTTC. Protein product: CASSQAGGLSYEQYF.

Many counts were recorded for this clonotype. This chain connects TRBV12-3 or TRBV12-4 to TRBJ1-6; TRBD1 aligns across 7 bases. Trimming took 5 bases from V and 6 from J; bases not matched to a gene: 4. This CDR3 has 14 residues. The CDR3 here is CASSLGQVNSPLHF. CDR3 DNA: TGTGCCAGCAGTCTCGGACAGGTTAATTCACCCCTCCACTTT.

This clonotype was found once. The J gene is TRBJ2-3, the V gene TRBV20-1; 7 bases are shared with TRBD2. The CDR3 is 16 residues long. V was clipped by 0 bases and J by 1 base; unmatched bases: 7. Germline CDR1 DFQATT, CDR2 SNEGSKA (reference sequence). The CDR3 sequence is CSARDPRSGGTDTQYF. The CDR3 DNA reads TGCAGTGCTAGAGATCCCCGCAGCGGGGGCACAGATACGCAGTATTTT.

This clonotype occurred many times. The chain has TRBV4-1 and TRBJ2-7, with 7 nucleotides matching TRBD2. This CDR3 spans 15 amino acids. Trimming cost V 4 bases and J 1 base; bases outside gene matches: 7. Germline V gene sequence: CDR1 MGHRA, CDR2 YSYEKL. The DNA for the CDR3 is TGCGCCAGCAGCCTCCCGGGAGGTGGGTCCTACGAGCAGTACTTC. Protein sequence: CASSLPGGGSYEQYF.

This clonotype was seen a handful of times. The chain uses TRBV18 and TRBJ2-1; tentatively, D is TRBD2 (6 bases). There are 16 residues in the CDR3. The V and J ends lost 6 bases and 6 bases respectively, with 21 bases between them. Germline CDR1 is KGHSH and CDR2 is LQKENI. CDR3 loop: CASSHNGLSGGNEQFF. CDR3 in DNA: TGTGCCAGCTCTCACAATGGACTCTCCGGGGGCAATGAGCAGTTCTTC.

This clonotype was observed once. The CDR3, as DNA: TGTGCCAGCAGTTTCACCCCAGGACGGTCACCCCTCCACTTT. It encodes CASSFTPGRSPLHF. This chain links TRBV12-3 or TRBV12-4 with TRBJ1-6, with D unresolved. V lost 3 bases and J lost 10, with 13 bases in between. The CDR3 spans 14 residues.

This clonotype was seen repeatedly, ten times or more. This rearrangement joins TRBV11-2 to TRBJ2-1; 7 bases are shared with TRBD2. In germline, CDR1 is SGHAT, CDR2 FQNNGV. V lost 3 bases, J lost 8 bases, and 13 bases stayed unmatched. This CDR3 is built from 16 residues. The CDR3 sequence is CASSLRPSGESDEQFF. The CDR3, as DNA: TGTGCCAGCAGCTTGCGCCCTAGCGGAGAGTCGGATGAGCAGTTCTTC.

This clonotype was seen many times. The V and J genes are TRBV9 and TRBJ1-1; D might be TRBD1 (5 bases). CDR3 length equals 15 residues. Germline CDR1 is SGDLS and CDR2 is YYNGEE. V was trimmed by 4 bases and J by 3 bases, leaving 16 bases between them. CDR3 protein: CASSTKQEYYTEAFF. The CDR3 DNA follows: TGTGCCAGCAGCACCAAACAGGAGTATTACACTGAAGCTTTCTTT.

The sample holds a few counts of this clonotype. The rearrangement links TRBV20-1 to TRBJ2-1; 7 bases line up with TRBD2. CDR3 size: 13 residues. V lost 5 bases and J lost 4; bases outside the gene matches: 5. The germline V gene encodes CDR1 DFQATT and CDR2 SNEGSKA (reference sequence). CDR3 sequence (DNA): TGCAGTGCTCAGCGGGGCGGATACAATGAGCAGTTCTTC. Translated, it gives CSAQRGGYNEQFF.

This clonotype was seen many times. This chain joins TRBV11-2 and TRBJ2-3; D is perhaps TRBD1 (6 bases). V lost 6 bases and J lost 5, with 21 bases in between. This CDR3 is 16 amino acids long. CDR1 is SGHAT and CDR2 is FQNNGV in the germline V gene. CDR3 bases: TGTGCCAGCAGTTATACAGGGTTAAGGGACCGAGATACGCAGTATTTT. This encodes CASSYTGLRDRDTQYF.

Many counts were recorded for this clonotype. The chain couples TRBV5-1 to TRBJ2-5, with 10 nucleotides matching TRBD2. The CDR3 contains 14 residues. Germline trimming cut 4 bases from V and 5 bases from J; bases unmatched to any gene: 5. Germline assignment: CDR1 SGHRS and CDR2 YFSETQ. The CDR3 bases are TGCGCCAGCAGCCTGGGACTAGCGTCGGAGACCCAGTACTTC. Its protein product is CASSLGLASETQYF.

The chain recombines TRBV7-9 with TRBJ2-5, with D hard to call. CDR3 size: 13 residues. Germline CDR1 and CDR2: SEHNR and FQNEAQ (reference sequence). Trimming removed 3 bases from V and 3 bases from J, with 8 bases in between. The CDR3 reads CASSFRPEETQYF. The CDR3 DNA is TGTGCCAGCAGCTTCAGGCCCGAAGAGACCCAGTACTTC.

The rearrangement joins TRBV20-1 to TRBJ1-2, with TRBD1 matching 11 bases. Germline trimming cut 0 bases from V and 4 bases from J; bases unmatched to any gene: 7. Germline V gives CDR1 DFQATT, CDR2 SNEGSKA (reference sequence). The CDR3 is 16 amino acids. For the CDR3, the DNA is TGCAGTGCTAGAGAAAGGACAGGGGGCTATGGCTATGGCTACACCTTC. Its protein is CSARERTGGYGYGYTF.

This clonotype was counted between two and nine times. This chain connects TRBV6-2 or TRBV6-3 to TRBJ2-7; D is perhaps TRBD2 (6 bases). Trimming removed 4 bases from V and 0 bases from J, with 16 bases in between. The germline V gene encodes CDR1 MNHEY and CDR2 SVGEGT. The CDR3 is 16 residues long. As DNA, the CDR3 is TGTGCCAGCAGTTCCAGGTATAGCGGATTCTCCTACGAGCAGTACTTC. This gives the protein CASSSRYSGFSYEQYF.

Many counts were recorded for this clonotype. The chain couples TRBV2 to TRBJ2-1; TRBD1 matches 7 bases. CDR1 and CDR2 (germline): SNHLY, FYNNEI. The CDR3 totals 15 residues. The V segment lost 1 base and the J segment 4 bases; nucleotides outside the gene matches: 4. CDR3 residues: CASSEEVGQYNEQFF. CDR3 DNA sequence: TGTGCCAGCAGTGAAGAGGTGGGACAGTACAATGAGCAGTTCTTC.

There are a few counts of this clonotype. DNA of the CDR3: TGTGCCAGCAGCCCCCGCCGGGCGGCCTACGAGCAGTACTTC. Amino acids: CASSPRRAAYEQYF. This sequence joins TRBV9 and TRBJ2-7; unclear D gene. Germline loops: CDR1 SGDLS, CDR2 YYNGEE. The CDR3 runs 14 residues. Trimming removed 4 bases at V and 2 bases at J, with 13 bases between.

This clonotype was counted many times. V is TRBV6-1 and J is TRBJ2-1; D is unclear. The CDR3 is 10 amino acids. Germline V gene lookup returns CDR1 MNHNS and CDR2 SASEGT. Trimming took 8 bases from V and 8 from J, leaving 7 bases between them. CDR3 loop: CASSFYEQFF. CDR3 bases: TGTGCCAGCTCATTCTATGAGCAGTTCTTC.

This sequence joins TRBV12-3 or TRBV12-4 and TRBJ2-3; TRBD2 agrees at 14 bases. V gave up 5 bases and J gave up 2 bases; unmatched junction bases: 6. The CDR3 contains 17 residues. CDR3 loop: CASSGGLAGESTDTQYF. The CDR3 region has the DNA TGTGCCAGCAGTGGGGGACTAGCGGGAGAATCCACAGATACGCAGTATTTT.

This clonotype came up many times. The J gene is TRBJ2-3, the V gene TRBV7-2; D not resolved. The CDR3 contains 12 residues. Between the trimmed V and J ends, which lost 6 bases and 2 bases, there was a span of 6 bases. From germline, CDR1 is SGHTA and CDR2 FQGNSA. The CDR3 region is CASSIITDTQYF. Here the CDR3 DNA reads TGTGCCAGCAGTATAATCACAGATACGCAGTATTTT.

In its sample, this clonotype was seen many times. The gene calls are TRBV9 and TRBJ1-6; 9 bases line up with TRBD1. Germline trimming cut 0 bases from V and 10 bases from J; bases unmatched to any gene: 5. The length of the CDR3 is 15 residues. Germline lookup yields CDR1 SGDLS and CDR2 YYNGEE. CDR3 loop: CASSVGGTGRSPLHF. The CDR3 coding sequence is TGTGCCAGCAGCGTAGGAGGGACAGGGAGATCACCCCTCCACTTT.

Of note for this clonotype: A much larger clonotype is one base distant, so this may be a read error. The chain has TRBV2 and TRBJ1-2; D remains ambiguous. The ends were cut back, 10 bases at V and 2 bases at J, with 17 bases in the middle. The CDR3 spans 14 residues. Germline CDR1 and CDR2: SNHLY and FYNNEI. CDR3 region: CATFYLGGNYGYTF. The CDR3, as DNA: TGTGCCACCTTTTACCTGGGCGGGAACTATGGCTACACCTTC.

This clonotype was picked up many times. This chain joins TRBV7-2 and TRBJ1-1; D is unclear. V was shortened by 2 bases and J by 1 base, with 8 bases between the two germline ends. Germline loops: CDR1 SGHTA, CDR2 FQGNSA. This CDR3 region has 14 residues. In nucleotides, the CDR3 is TGTGCCAGCAGCTTAAGGCGGCAGAACACTGAAGCTTTCTTT. This sequence encodes CASSLRRQNTEAFF. Filled out from reference TRBV7-2 and TRBJ1-1, the complete variable domain reads GAGVSQSPSNKVTEKGKDVELRCDPISGHTALYWYRQSLGQGLEFLIYFQGNSAPDKSGLPSDRFSAERTGGSVSTLTIQRTQQEDSAVYLCASSLRRQNTEAFFGQGTRLTVV.

J is TRBJ2-1 and V is TRBV5-1; the D gene is possibly TRBD2 (6 bases). Germline lookup yields CDR1 SGHRS and CDR2 YFSETQ. Trimming took off 0 bases at V and 2 bases at J, with 12 bases between the two ends. There are 16 residues in the CDR3. CDR3 DNA: TGCGCCAGCAGCTTGGCCGGGGTAGCGGCCTACAATGAGCAGTTCTTC. Protein sequence: CASSLAGVAAYNEQFF.